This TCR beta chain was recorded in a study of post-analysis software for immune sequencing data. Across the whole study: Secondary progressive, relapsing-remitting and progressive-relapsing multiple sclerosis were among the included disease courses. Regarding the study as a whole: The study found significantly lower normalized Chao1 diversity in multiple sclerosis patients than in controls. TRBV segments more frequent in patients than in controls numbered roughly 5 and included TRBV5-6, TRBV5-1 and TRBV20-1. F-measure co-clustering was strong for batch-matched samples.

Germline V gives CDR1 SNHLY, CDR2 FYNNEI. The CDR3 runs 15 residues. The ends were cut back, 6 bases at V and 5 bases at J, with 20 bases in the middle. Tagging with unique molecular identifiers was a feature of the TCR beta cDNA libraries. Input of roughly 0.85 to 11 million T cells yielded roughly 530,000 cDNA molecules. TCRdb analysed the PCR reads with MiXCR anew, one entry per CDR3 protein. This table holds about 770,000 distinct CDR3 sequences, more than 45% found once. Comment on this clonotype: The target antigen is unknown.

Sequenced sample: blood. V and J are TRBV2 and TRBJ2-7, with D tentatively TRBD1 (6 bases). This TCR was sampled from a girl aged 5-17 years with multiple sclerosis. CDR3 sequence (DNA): TGTGCCAGCAGCGCAACCTCCGGGACACTCCACGAGCAGTACTTC. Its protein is CASSATSGTLHEQYF.